This T cell receptor beta chain was documented in a study of T cell repertoires in cytomegalovirus infection. Study information: Recently described HLA-C-restricted plus well-studied HLA-B-restricted CMV epitopes were used. Matching HLA type, along with CMV infection, was indicated by public TCR beta signatures.

TCRdb itself ran the reads through MiXCR, one entry per CDR3 protein. The data hold a few hundred thousand distinct CDR3 sequences, with roughly 43% observed a single time. General study findings and limits: HLA-C-restricted CMV-specific TCR beta clonotypes were dominant in the ex vivo response.

In this sample, this clonotype turned up a few times. Its antigen remains unidentified. In germline, CDR1 is MNHEY, CDR2 SMNVEV (reference sequence). V trimming: 0 bases; J trimming: 2 bases; junction bases outside the gene matches: 10. The CDR3 runs to 18 residues. The TCR sequence derives from a human donor in good health (CMV status not recorded). Some clones in this sample may be carry-over from other donors' samples. This specimen consisted of cultured PBMCs, obtained from culture after CMV antigen stimulation. The rearrangement uses TRBV27 and TRBJ2-3, with 8 nucleotides matching TRBD2. Written as DNA, the CDR3 is TGTGCCAGCAGTTTATCACAGCGGGGGAATTATTTCACAGATACGCAGTATTTT. Translating it yields CASSLSQRGNYFTDTQYF.